These 13 T cell receptor beta chains originate from one sample sequenced in a study of cytomegalovirus exposure and HLA in healthy donors (dated by TCRdb to the late 2010s). Library generation was performed with the immunoSEQ multiplex PCR assay. The multiplex PCR relied on a mix of 60 forward primers for TCR Vbeta segments and 13 reverse primers for TCR Jbeta segments. Held by TCRdb, this immuneACCESS table contains in-frame sequences only and omits some clones. Under half of the omission traces to an unresolved V gene where checked; the cause of the rest is unknown. The sample's records list about 130,000 clones. Just under 2% of the sample is held by the ten biggest clonotypes. Sequencing used PBMCs. The source is a woman aged 55 to 70 in good health and CMV-seronegative.

The V call is TRBV2, the J call TRBJ2-7; 7 bases line up with TRBD1. V shed 2 bases, J shed 4 bases, and the junction held 8 bases outside the gene matches. This CDR3 is 15 amino acids long. Per the germline V gene, CDR1 is SNHLY and CDR2 is FYNNEI. CDR3 nucleotides: TGTGCCAGCAGTGAAACAGGGGCGGTTTCGTACGAGCAGTACTTC. Amino acids: CASSETGAVSYEQYF.

The J gene is TRBJ2-3, the V gene TRBV19; TRBD1 might be the D (6 bases). Germline CDR1 LNHDA, CDR2 SQIVND (reference sequence). Trimming left V 3 bases short and J 2 bases short, with 15 bases between. The CDR3 runs to 16 residues. The CDR3 sequence: CASSMLGATATDTQYF. The CDR3 DNA follows: TGTGCCAGTAGTATGCTGGGGGCAACGGCCACAGATACGCAGTATTTT.

The chain has TRBV12-5 and TRBJ1-1; tentatively, D is TRBD1 (5 bases). V dropped 6 bases and J dropped 3 bases, with 8 bases sitting between them. Germline V gene sequence: CDR1 LGHNT, CDR2 FRNRAP. The length of the CDR3 is 12 residues. In DNA form, the CDR3 reads TGTGCTAGTGGCTGGGGGGACACTGAAGCTTTCTTT. This codes for CASGWGDTEAFF. The full variable domain, rest sourced from reference TRBV12-5 and TRBJ1-1, is DARVTQTPRHKVTEMGQEVTMRCQPILGHNTVFWYRQTMMQGLELLAYFRNRAPLDDSGMPKDRFSAEMPDATLATLKIQPSEPRDSAVYFCASGWGDTEAFFGQGTRLTVV.

V usage is TRBV5-6 and J usage is TRBJ2-7, with D perhaps TRBD1 (6 bases). The CDR3 loop spans 15 amino acids. Deletions cut 0 bases from V and 0 bases from J, with 10 bases between. Germline-derived CDR1 and CDR2 are SGHDT and YYEEEE. This CDR3 reads CASSLDRVFSYEQYF. The CDR3 DNA follows: TGTGCCAGCAGCTTGGACAGGGTCTTCTCCTACGAGCAGTACTTC.

The chain employs TRBV6-1 and TRBJ1-2; 10 nucleotides agree with TRBD1. Germline values: CDR1 MNHNS, CDR2 SASEGT. There are 12 residues in the CDR3. Trimming removed 6 bases from V and 8 bases from J; junction bases left unmatched: 3. CDR3 protein: CASSRTGGGYTF. Here the CDR3 DNA reads TGTGCCAGCAGCCGGACAGGGGGAGGCTACACCTTC.

This chain links TRBV4-1 with TRBJ2-3; no definite D call. The V and J ends lost 0 bases and 2 bases respectively, with 12 bases between them. The V gene's germline CDR1 is MGHRA and CDR2 YSYEKL. This CDR3 has 16 amino acids. The CDR3 DNA reads as TGCGCCAGCAGCCAAGATGTGGGCTCGAACACAGATACGCAGTATTTT. Translated: CASSQDVGSNTDTQYF.

The V call is TRBV6-6, the J call TRBJ2-4; TRBD2 is a possible D gene (5 bases). Germline CDR1 MNHNY, CDR2 SVGAGI (reference sequence). The V and J ends lost 6 bases and 5 bases respectively, with 11 bases between them. The CDR3 sequence is 13 residues long. CDR3 protein: CASSSVGENIQYF. Here the CDR3 DNA reads TGTGCCAGCAGCTCCGTCGGGGAAAACATTCAGTACTTC.

The J gene is TRBJ1-1, the V gene TRBV19, with D maybe TRBD1 (5 bases). The germline V and J ends were trimmed by 3 bases and 5 bases, with 16 bases remaining between them. The germline V gene encodes CDR1 LNHDA and CDR2 SQIVND (reference sequence). The CDR3 totals 15 residues. CDR3 amino acids: CASSIMRGESTEAFF. The CDR3 DNA is TGTGCCAGTAGTATTATGCGGGGGGAATCGACTGAAGCTTTCTTT.

The chain uses TRBV27 and TRBJ2-1, with a weak D call TRBD2 (7 bases). V gave up 2 bases and J gave up 4 bases, with 12 bases separating them. Germline V CDR1 and CDR2: MNHEY, SMNVEV (reference sequence). This CDR3 is 15 amino acids long. CDR3 sequence (DNA): TGTGCCAGCAGTTTAGGAGGGGGGGCGTACAATGAGCAGTTCTTC. Translated, it gives CASSLGGGAYNEQFF.

This rearrangement joins TRBV30 to TRBJ2-7, with a possible D match to TRBD1 (6 bases). The CDR3 loop spans 16 amino acids. Germline CDR1 GTSNPN, CDR2 SVGIG (reference sequence). V lost 5 bases to trimming and J lost 0 bases, with 20 bases between them. Written as DNA, the CDR3 is TGTGCCTGGGCTTCTCGGGACAAATTAAACTCCTACGAGCAGTACTTC. Translated, it gives CAWASRDKLNSYEQYF. The full variable domain, in which reference TRBV30 and TRBJ2-7 provide the parts outside the CDR3, is SQTIHQWPATLVQPVGSPLSLECTVEGTSNPNLYWYRQAAGRGLQLLFYSVGIGQISSEVPQNLSASRPQDRQFILSSKKLLLSDSGFYLCAWASRDKLNSYEQYFGPGTRLTVT.

The chain has TRBV7-9 and TRBJ2-5; 7 bases fit TRBD2. The end of the DNA is better explained by TRBJ2-7, so the J call may be wrong. CDR3 size: 15 residues. The germline CDR1 and CDR2 sequences are SEHNR and FQNEAQ (reference sequence). In DNA, the CDR3 is TGTGCCAGCAGCGCAGGACTAGGCTCTGGCTACGAGCAGTACTTC. The encoded protein is CASSAGLGSGYEQYF.

The chain carries TRBV7-9 and TRBJ1-1; no clear D. Trimming took off 1 base at V and 0 bases at J, with 12 bases between the two ends. This CDR3 is 16 amino acids long. The germline V gene has CDR1 SEHNR and CDR2 FQNEAQ (reference sequence). The CDR3 spells CASSLGRGIMNTEAFF. Here the CDR3 DNA reads TGTGCCAGCAGCTTAGGCCGAGGGATTATGAACACTGAAGCTTTCTTT.

This chain connects TRBV7-9 to TRBJ1-6; D remains unclear. There are 16 residues in the CDR3. Germline lookup yields CDR1 SEHNR and CDR2 FQNEAQ (reference sequence). Trimming took 4 bases from V and 6 from J, leaving 16 bases between them. CDR3 nucleotides: TGTGCCAGCAGCTCAAGGACCACGGGGTCTAATTCACCCCTCCACTTT. It specifies CASSSRTTGSNSPLHF.